A selection of T cell receptor beta chains follows, all from one sample in a study of blood T cells in healthy people across ages. TCRdb redid the calling of the 5' RACE reads with MiXCR, one entry per CDR3 protein. The sample gives about 760,000 distinct CDR3 sequences, around a quarter of which show up once; under 9.5% is in the top ten. This sample was shared with a second study, whose subject was T cells of mothers and their children.

Material for sequencing was blood. Source of these receptors: a boy younger than 18 in good health. Each CDR3 is given with its conserved first and last residue. The D gene is left open where the match is weak. Expanded clones are given a class, and other clones once, few, many or no size at all.

clone_size,j_call,v_call,d_call,cdr3_nt,cdr3_aa
-,TRBJ2-5,TRBV29-1,-,TGCAGCGTCACCAACGGGTACCTCGAGACCCAGTACTTC,CSVTNGYLETQYF
few,TRBJ1-1,TRBV20-1,-,TGCAGTGCTAGACTGAACACTGATGCTTTCTTT,CSARLNTDAFF
few,TRBJ2-2,TRBV29-1,-,TGCAGCGGAACCGTGGCCGGGGAGCTGTTTTTT,CSGTVAGELFF
-,TRBJ2-5,TRBV12-3/TRBV12-4,-,TGTGCCAGCAGTTTTGTTGAAGAGACCCAGTACTTC,CASSFVEETQYF
-,TRBJ2-1,TRBV29-1,-,TGCAGCGTTGATGTGGGTTTCAACAATGAGCAGTTCTTC,CSVDVGFNNEQFF
-,TRBJ2-7,TRBV5-1,TRBD2,TGCGCCAGCAGCTTGGTGGTACTAGCGGGATCCAGCGAGCAGTACTTC,CASSLVVLAGSSEQYF
few,TRBJ2-5,TRBV13,TRBD1,TGTGCCAGCAGCTCGGCTTCGGACAGGGTGGGAGAGCAGTACTTC,CASSSASDRVGEQYF
-,TRBJ2-3,TRBV24-1,-,TGTGCCACCAGTGACAGAGGACCAAGCACAGATACGCAGTATTTT,CATSDRGPSTDTQYF
few,TRBJ1-5,TRBV21-1,-,TGTGCCAGCAGCGACCGGGGGCCCAATCAGCCCCAGCATTTT,CASSDRGPNQPQHF
-,TRBJ2-1,TRBV13,-,TGTGCCAGCAGCTCCGGGGACTTCAACAATGAGCAGTTCTTC,CASSSGDFNNEQFF
-,TRBJ2-3,TRBV6-4,TRBD2,TGTGCCAGCAGTGTCCTTAGCGGGGCTAGCACAGATACGCAGTATTTT,CASSVLSGASTDTQYF
-,TRBJ2-1,TRBV5-1,-,TGCGCCAGCAGCTTGGGTCTGGCAGGGTTTCTCGATGAGCAGTTCTTC,CASSLGLAGFLDEQFF
-,TRBJ2-5,TRBV27,-,TGTGCCAGCAGTTTGATGAGCGGTTATGAGACCCAGTACTTC,CASSLMSGYETQYF
few,TRBJ2-5,TRBV29-1,TRBD1,TGCAGCGGGAGGGGACAGGGACAAGAGACCCAGTACTTC,CSGRGQGQETQYF
few,TRBJ2-3,TRBV7-8,TRBD2,TGTGCCAGCAGCGCATTCAGGACTAGCGGGGAAGGCACAGATACGCAGTATTTT,CASSAFRTSGEGTDTQYF
-,TRBJ2-1,TRBV5-1,TRBD2,TGCGCCAGCAGCTCACAGCGGGAGTCGTTCAATGAGCAGTTCTTC,CASSSQRESFNEQFF
-,TRBJ2-7,TRBV2,TRBD2,TGTGCCAGCAGCCCGGAGCGGGGGACTTTCTACGAGCAGTACTTC,CASSPERGTFYEQYF
-,TRBJ2-7,TRBV5-1,-,TGCGCCAGCAGCTCGACAGGAGCTAATAACGAGCAGTACTTC,CASSSTGANNEQYF
-,TRBJ2-5,TRBV20-1,-,TGCAGTGCTGACGACAGGATGGAGACCCAGTACTTC,CSADDRMETQYF
-,TRBJ2-3,TRBV24-1,TRBD1,TGTGCCACCAGTGATTATGGGGACAGCCGCACAGATACGCAGTATTTT,CATSDYGDSRTDTQYF
-,TRBJ2-1,TRBV5-1,TRBD2,TGCGCCAGCAGCTTTCTCGGGACTAGCAATGAGCAGTTCTTC,CASSFLGTSNEQFF
-,TRBJ2-1,TRBV12-3/TRBV12-4,-,TGTGCCAGCAGTCCGGACTACAGCTCCTACAATGAGCAGTTCTTC,CASSPDYSSYNEQFF
-,TRBJ1-5,TRBV6-5,-,TGTGCCAGCAGTTACTCAGGCCACAATCAGCCCCAGCATTTT,CASSYSGHNQPQHF
-,TRBJ1-1,TRBV19,TRBD1,TGTGCCAGTCGGACAGGGGGCAACACTGAAGCTTTCTTT,CASRTGGNTEAFF
-,TRBJ2-7,TRBV20-1,-,TGCAGTGCTAGAGAGGGAACCGGGACTGCCTACGAGCAGTACTTC,CSAREGTGTAYEQYF
-,TRBJ2-3,TRBV7-2,-,TGTGCCAGCAGCACACCGGGACCCCTCACAGATACGCAGTATTTT,CASSTPGPLTDTQYF
-,TRBJ2-1,TRBV5-6,-,TGTGCCAGCAGCATGGATCCTACAACGCAGTTCTTC,CASSMDPTTQFF
few,TRBJ2-2,TRBV20-1,-,TGCAGTGCTAGAGTCACCGGGGAGCTGTTTTTT,CSARVTGELFF
-,TRBJ2-7,TRBV20-1,TRBD1,TGCAGTGCTAGAGATACGACAGGGGGAGTCGAGCAGTACTTC,CSARDTTGGVEQYF
few,TRBJ2-4,TRBV28,TRBD2,TGTGCCAGCAGTTTCGGCGGGAGGGGAAATGTAGCCAAAAACATTCAGTACTTC,CASSFGGRGNVAKNIQYF
few,TRBJ1-2,TRBV10-3,-,TGTGCCATCAGGCCGGGACGCGGGATCCACTATGGCTACACCTTC,CAIRPGRGIHYGYTF
-,TRBJ1-2,TRBV27,TRBD1,TGTGCCAGCAGTGAATCGACAGGGGGCCCCTTTGGCTACACCTTC,CASSESTGGPFGYTF
-,TRBJ2-2,TRBV12-3/TRBV12-4,-,TGTGCCAGCAGACAGGACAGTTTTAACGGGGAGCTGTTTTTT,CASRQDSFNGELFF
-,TRBJ1-2,TRBV5-1,TRBD1,TGCGCCAGCAGCCCATGGTCGGGACAGGACTATGGCTACACCTTC,CASSPWSGQDYGYTF
few,TRBJ1-3,TRBV28,TRBD1,TGTGCCAGCAGTTTAAGACAGGGAGGGAACGGAAACACCATATATTTT,CASSLRQGGNGNTIYF
many,TRBJ2-5,TRBV10-3,-,TGTGCCACCGGGACTCAAGAGACCCAGTACTTC,CATGTQETQYF
-,TRBJ2-2,TRBV29-1,TRBD2,TGCAGCGTTTCGGGACTAGCGGGAGGAAAGACCGGGGAGCTGTTTTTT,CSVSGLAGGKTGELFF
-,TRBJ2-5,TRBV11-3,-,TGTGCCAGCAGCTTAGCCCCGGACGAGACCCAGTACTTC,CASSLAPDETQYF
few,TRBJ2-7,TRBV12-3/TRBV12-4,-,TGTGCCAGCAACCCGACAGGAACCTACGAGCAGTACTTC,CASNPTGTYEQYF
-,TRBJ2-1,TRBV12-3/TRBV12-4,TRBD1,TGTGCCAGCAGTTTTGGGACAGCCCAAACCCCCGGTGAGCAGTTCTTC,CASSFGTAQTPGEQFF
-,TRBJ2-1,TRBV11-2,TRBD2,TGTGCCAGCAGCTTCTTCCTAGCGGGAGGGGGGAATGAGCAGTTCTTC,CASSFFLAGGGNEQFF
few,TRBJ2-5,TRBV29-1,TRBD2,TGCAGCATATTAGCGGGGCAAGAGACCCAGTACTTC,CSILAGQETQYF
few,TRBJ2-3,TRBV10-3,TRBD2,TGTGCCATCAGTGAACTAGCGGGGGCCCCGTTGGGCACAGATACGCAGTATTTT,CAISELAGAPLGTDTQYF
few,TRBJ2-1,TRBV7-9,TRBD2,TGTGCCAGCAGCTTAGTGGTCGCGGGGGACCACAATGAGCAGTTCTTC,CASSLVVAGDHNEQFF
-,TRBJ2-7,TRBV7-9,TRBD1,TGTGCCAGCAGCGAGTTGACAGGGATAGAGGACGAGCAGTACTTC,CASSELTGIEDEQYF
-,TRBJ2-3,TRBV13,-,TGTGCCAGCCTCACGGGGAGTAGCACAGATACGCAGTATTTT,CASLTGSSTDTQYF
medium-sized,TRBJ2-3,TRBV7-9,TRBD1,TGTGCCAGCAGCTTACCCTTGACAGGGGGTACAGATACGCAGTATTTT,CASSLPLTGGTDTQYF
-,TRBJ2-3,TRBV6-2/TRBV6-3,-,TGTGCCAGCAGTTACGAGGCCGGGACCAACACAGATACGCAGTATTTT,CASSYEAGTNTDTQYF
few,TRBJ1-4,TRBV13,TRBD1,TGTGCCAGCAGCTGGACAGGGGATAGCAATGAAAAACTGTTTTTT,CASSWTGDSNEKLFF
few,TRBJ2-5,TRBV7-2,TRBD2,TGTGCCAGCGGAAGGACTAGCGGGAACCAAGAGACCCAGTACTTC,CASGRTSGNQETQYF
many,TRBJ2-7,TRBV7-2,TRBD2,TGCGCCAGCAGCTTGCGGCTAGCGGGCCCCTACGAGCAGTACTTC,CASSLRLAGPYEQYF
few,TRBJ2-5,TRBV7-9,TRBD2,TGTGCCAGCATTCCCTTGTCGACTAGCGGGAGGGGTGAGGAGACCCAGTACTTC,CASIPLSTSGRGEETQYF
few,TRBJ2-1,TRBV7-9,-,TGTGCCAGCAGCTTAGCGGGCAGGAACTACAATGAGCAGTTCTTC,CASSLAGRNYNEQFF
-,TRBJ2-3,TRBV20-1,-,TGCAGTGCCCAACCTCCAGACCTGCGGAGTACGCAGTATTTT,CSAQPPDLRSTQYF